This entry is about one T cell receptor beta chain. Its antigen remains unknown. The same CDR3 is also encoded by other DNA sequences in this sample. This specimen belongs to a study of radiotherapy plus CTLA-4 blockade in lung cancer. Study conclusions and caveats: It was early blood T cell clone dynamics, with interferon-beta, that reportedly best predicted response. The study found tumor-derived TCR clones expanded in blood after radiotherapy plus ipilimumab.

Focal radiation was given together with CTLA-4 blockade (ipilimumab) to patients with chemo-refractory metastatic non-small-cell lung cancer. The assay was immunoSEQ multiplex PCR, and TCRdb's table has in-frame clones only and misses some. The sample contains about 120,000 clones, 78% of which appear only once. Trimming left V 1 base short and J 2 bases short, with 6 bases between. The germline gives CDR1 SGHTA, CDR2 FQGNSA. CDR3 length: 14 amino acids. The sample was peripheral blood, taken from a patient treated with radiotherapy plus ipilimumab. The rearrangement uses TRBV7-2 and TRBJ1-5; TRBD1 is a possible D gene (6 bases). The receptor was derived from a human donor with non-small cell lung cancer who had a partial response to radiotherapy plus ipilimumab. CDR3 nucleotides: TGTGCCAGCAGCTTAGACAGGGGCAATCAGCCCCAGCATTTT. Encoded protein: CASSLDRGNQPQHF.